What follows describes a single T cell receptor (beta chain). This clonotype was recorded many times. The clone's antigen remains unknown. Base qualities are not recorded, but no much larger clone differs from it by a single base. Cut back by 0 bases and 3 bases, the V and J ends lie 5 bases apart. The CDR3 runs 12 residues from the cysteine to the phenylalanine. Here the CDR3 DNA is all that survives: 36 bases in frame from base 1. The germline V gene encodes CDR1 GTSNPN and CDR2 SVGIG (reference sequence). These data come from a study of Graves' ophthalmopathy and Graves' hyperthyroidism (dated by TCRdb to between 2017 and 2018). For the wider study: Peripheral blood was collected before any treatment was given, at the time of initial diagnosis. T-cell repertoires of thyroid tissue and blood were compared in six or seven hyperthyroidism patients. A discovery set of 95 to 100 patients (approximately 42 ophthalmopathy, just over 55 stable hyperthyroidism) was enrolled to explore V-J signatures distinguishing ophthalmopathy from hyperthyroidism. TCR beta repertoire signatures were used to distinguish Graves' ophthalmopathy from Graves' hyperthyroidism and to predict progression to ophthalmopathy. In total, approximately 130 blood samples were TCR-sequenced: fewer than 50 ophthalmopathy, under 80 hyperthyroidism and about 17 hyperthyroidism-to-ophthalmopathy patients. Following sampling, methimazole starting at 30 mg daily was administered to hyperthyroidism patients, and high-dose intravenous methylprednisolone was administered to ophthalmopathy patients. For independent validation, a separate cohort was made up of 18 to 20 hyperthyroidism patients plus 17 patients who later progressed from hyperthyroidism to ophthalmopathy.

Ophthalmopathy patients had moderately to severely active disease, Clinical Activity Score of at least 3, NOSPECS grade of at least 4, and disease duration under 3 months. Anyone with other autoimmune diseases, uncontrolled infections, pregnancy or lactation was excluded from the study. Diagnosis was based on clinical symptoms, serum thyroxine, TRAb, thyroid ultrasound and orbital computed tomography. Using Ficoll-Paque density gradient centrifugation, PBMCs were isolated from 9 to 10 ml of fresh peripheral blood. Trizol reagent was used to extract the total RNA, and its quality was then checked on an Agilent 2100 Bioanalyzer. For repertoire sequencing, TCR beta CDR3 regions were amplified from RNA transcripts. HTBI primers and the Qiagen OneStep RT-PCR kit were used in a first-round RT-PCR, which was followed by a second-round multiplex PCR, size selection and purification. The libraries underwent paired-end sequencing with 100 bp reads on an Illumina HiSeq2000. In the authors' own workflow: SOAPnuke was used for read processing, and reads with adapters, uncalled bases, a mean Phred below 15, or no exact constant-primer or identifier match were discarded. COPE v1.2.5 was used to merge high-quality paired reads. Unique nucleotide sequences were defined as clonotypes and aligned to IMGT TRB V, D and J references using MiTCR v1.1. Analysis was restricted to V-J combinations with a frequency above 0.0001, which covered 99.2% of repertoires. For each V-J combination, a TCR clonal expansion and chaos score was defined as F50 clonal expansion divided by the chaos observed in the TCRdist matrix. Welch's t-statistics and random forest were used to narrow the features down to about twelve V-J combinations, which were then fed into a naive Bayes classifier. Thyroid-blood repertoire similarity was quantified with the Morisita-Horn index. TCRdb trimmed public reads at Q25 via fastp, called clones via MiXCR and kept in-frame beta chains. Rows are unified per CDR3 protein, each entry keeping the most common DNA and genes. It is TCRdb's table, rather than the study itself, that gives the V and J calls and clone size. The sample table contains 300,000 to 350,000 distinct CDR3 sequences; only one count was recorded for roughly 17% of them. The ten largest clones capture approximately 13% of the sample.

Beyond this particular receptor, the publication reports: Among expanded thyroid clonotypes with frequency above 0.001, most also showed up in blood, which suggests that blood repertoires may reflect the thyroid immune response. No statistical method was used to set the sample size in advance, and the investigators knew which group each participant was assigned to. In cross-validation, the 13-signature model distinguished ophthalmopathy from stable hyperthyroidism with approximately 90% sensitivity and approximately 81% specificity, while in the test set the corresponding values were approximately 79% and 70%. In validation, the model predicted ophthalmopathy progression with 70.59% sensitivity and roughly 72% specificity; some 13 predicted patients were CT-confirmed with GO in a median of 6.5 months.

The chain is assembled from TRBV30 and TRBJ1-2; the D gene remains uncertain. This TCR was recovered from an adult man with Graves' ophthalmopathy. Sequenced material: peripheral blood. The DNA reads as follows: TGTGCCTGGAGTGTTTTCGACTATGGCTACACCTTC. This translates into CAWSVFDYGYTF. Extended through the reference TRBV30 and TRBJ1-2 proteins, this CDR3 yields the full variable domain: SQTIHQWPATLVQPVGSPLSLECTVEGTSNPNLYWYRQAAGRGLQLLFYSVGIGQISSEVPQNLSASRPQDRQFILSSKKLLLSDSGFYLCAWSVFDYGYTFGSGTRLTVV.